These T cell receptor beta chains were read from a single sample in a study of blood T cells in healthy people across ages. TCRdb re-called the 5' RACE reads with MiXCR, one entry per CDR3 protein. The sample has about 1,400,000 distinct CDR3 sequences; 45% to 70% are singletons. Sequencing was done on a sample of blood. The receptors were gathered from a man aged 18-30 years in good health. Each CDR3 is given with its conserved first and last residue. D genes are given only for firm matches. Expanded clones are given a class, and other clones once, few, many or no size at all.

CDR3 length	clone size	D gene	J gene	V gene	CDR3 DNA	CDR3 protein
11	NA	TRBD1	TRBJ2-7	TRBV6-1	TGTGCCAGCAGACTCCGGACAGGGCAGTACTTC	CASRLRTGQYF
17	NA	TRBD2	TRBJ2-3	TRBV7-2	TGTGCCAGCAGCGCCACCCTCACTAGCGGCCTAACAGATACGCAGTATTTT	CASSATLTSGLTDTQYF
14	few	NA	TRBJ2-3	TRBV29-1	TGCAGCGTAGCCGATGGGGGGTTCACAGATACGCAGTATTTT	CSVADGGFTDTQYF
15	few	NA	TRBJ2-1	TRBV7-9	TGTGCCAGCAGCTCGGACTGGGGTGGCTACAATGAGCAGTTCTTC	CASSSDWGGYNEQFF
18	few	TRBD2	TRBJ2-7	TRBV5-6	TGTGCCAGCAGCTCACCCAAAGCGGGACTAGCGGGCCTTTACGAGCAGTACTTC	CASSSPKAGLAGLYEQYF
12	NA	NA	TRBJ2-3	TRBV6-1	TGTGCCAGCAGTGAAGCGCAGGATACGCGGTATTTT	CASSEAQDTRYF
18	NA	TRBD2	TRBJ2-4	TRBV7-8	TGTGCCAGCAGCTTTAGGGGGACTAGCGGCACCAAAGGGGACATTCAGTACTTC	CASSFRGTSGTKGDIQYF
13	NA	NA	TRBJ2-7	TRBV20-1	TGCAGTGCTAGAGGTCGGCATACCTACGAGCAGTACTTC	CSARGRHTYEQYF
15	NA	NA	TRBJ1-1	TRBV21-1	TGTGCCAGCAGCCGGGGGAAGGATGTGGGCACTGAAGCTTTCTTT	CASSRGKDVGTEAFF
13	NA	TRBD1	TRBJ2-7	TRBV20-1	TGCAGTGCTAAGACAGGGAACGGCTACGAGCAGTACTTC	CSAKTGNGYEQYF
16	few	TRBD2	TRBJ2-5	TRBV4-2	TGTGCCAGCAGCCAAGAACCAGCGGGGGGTTTGGAGACCCAGTACTTC	CASSQEPAGGLETQYF
12	NA	NA	TRBJ1-1	TRBV3-1	TGTGCCAGCAGCCGGGAGGGGGGGGCTGCTTTCTTT	CASSREGGAAFF
19	NA	TRBD1	TRBJ2-7	TRBV7-9	TGTGCCAGCAGCTTATCCGGGACAGGGTGGGACTGGAACACCTACGAGCAGTACTTC	CASSLSGTGWDWNTYEQYF